Following are 19 T cell receptor beta chains from one sample sequenced in a study of T cell responses to AZD1222 COVID-19 vaccine. Here immunoSEQ multiplex PCR was the method, and the copy in TCRdb shows in-frame clones only, minus some. This table has approximately 96,000 clones, 75% to 95% appearing once. The source material was peripheral blood, sampled 28 days after the second AZD1222 dose. The origin of the receptors is an adult who received the AZD1222 COVID-19 vaccine.

CDR3 amino acids: CASRLRGNYGYTF. The CDR3 coding sequence is TGTGCCAGCAGGCTAAGGGGGAACTATGGCTACACCTTC. The chain couples TRBV12-3 or TRBV12-4 to TRBJ1-2; maybe TRBD1 (6 bases). The CDR3 is 13 amino acids. The germline V and J ends were trimmed by 6 bases and 2 bases, with 10 bases remaining between them.

The gene calls are TRBV3-1 (or the pseudogene TRBV3-2) and TRBJ2-1; maybe TRBD2 (6 bases). V dropped 1 base and J dropped 11 bases, with 12 bases sitting between them. Germline V gene lookup returns CDR1 LGHDT and CDR2 YNNKEL (reference sequence). This CDR3 has 13 amino acids. This CDR3 reads CASSQGYGTQQFF. Written as DNA, the CDR3 is TGTGCCAGCAGCCAAGGTTACGGGACTCAGCAGTTCTTC.

The CDR3 sequence is CASTRGINQPQHF. CDR3 nucleotide sequence: TGTGCCAGCACCCGGGGTATCAATCAGCCCCAGCATTTT. The genes are TRBV28 and TRBJ1-5; the D is unclear. V was shortened by 7 bases and J by 3 bases, with 10 bases between the two germline ends. The CDR3 consists of 13 residues. Germline V gene sequence: CDR1 MDHEN, CDR2 SYDVKM.

The chain couples TRBV12-3 or TRBV12-4 to TRBJ2-7; the match to TRBD2 covers 7 bases. Losses at the gene ends were 3 bases for V and 1 base for J; bases not matched to a gene: 0. The CDR3 totals 13 residues. The CDR3 spells CASSLGLSYEQYF. CDR3 DNA sequence: TGTGCCAGCAGTTTGGGACTATCCTACGAGCAGTACTTC.

The chain uses TRBV6-5 and TRBJ2-1; 13 bases are shared with TRBD2. J was trimmed by 4 bases and V by 6 bases; bases with no gene match: 3. CDR3 size: 15 residues. Germline V lookup: CDR1 MNHEY, CDR2 SVGAGI. CDR3 sequence (DNA): TGTGCCAGCAGACTAGCGGGAGGGGGATACAATGAGCAGTTCTTC. Its protein product is CASRLAGGGYNEQFF.

The genes are TRBV7-3 and TRBJ2-3; unclear D gene. The CDR3 covers 11 residues. The germline CDR1 and CDR2 sequences are SGHTA and FQGTGA. V was trimmed by 1 base and J by 8 bases, leaving 4 bases between them. This CDR3 reads CASSLMGTQYF. The CDR3 DNA sequence: TGTGCCAGCAGCTTAATGGGTACGCAGTATTTT.

V usage is TRBV19 and J usage is TRBJ2-1; 7 positions agree with TRBD1. The CDR3 runs 14 residues. The ends lost 4 bases at V and 4 bases at J; junction bases unmatched: 4. Looked up from germline, CDR1 is LNHDA and CDR2 is SQIVND (reference sequence). CDR3 protein: CASSTGTVYNEQFF. CDR3 nucleotides: TGTGCCAGTAGTACTGGGACAGTATACAATGAGCAGTTCTTC.

The chain uses TRBV7-8 and TRBJ1-5, with D maybe TRBD1 (6 bases). The V and J ends lost 4 bases and 6 bases respectively, with 10 bases between them. This CDR3 comprises 13 residues. Germline assignment: CDR1 SGHVS and CDR2 FQNEAQ. The CDR3 is CASSSQGGQPQHF. In DNA, the CDR3 is TGTGCCAGCAGCTCCCAAGGGGGTCAGCCCCAGCATTTT.

The CDR3 nucleotides read TGCGCCAGCAGCCTGCTAGCGGGCCCAGACTACGAGCAGTACTTC. Its protein is CASSLLAGPDYEQYF. The V gene is TRBV5-1, the J gene TRBJ2-7, with 8 bases matching TRBD2. This CDR3 is 15 amino acids long. Trimming cost V 4 bases and J 3 bases; bases outside gene matches: 9. Germline V gives CDR1 SGHRS, CDR2 YFSETQ.

The chain employs TRBV5-1 and TRBJ1-6; tentatively, D is TRBD1 (6 bases). The V gene lost 3 bases and the J gene lost 6 bases, with 13 bases spanning the gap. Germline V gives CDR1 SGHRS, CDR2 YFSETQ. The CDR3 sequence is 15 residues long. The CDR3 DNA is TGCGCCAGCAGCTCCTCGGGGGGCCCTAATTCACCCCTCCACTTT. It translates to CASSSSGGPNSPLHF.

CDR3 loop: CASSAMGAGQEKLFF. The CDR3 nucleotides are TGCGCCAGCAGCGCCATGGGGGCAGGGCAGGAAAAACTGTTTTTT. The chain joins TRBV5-1 to TRBJ1-4; perhaps TRBD1 as D (6 bases). Germline loops: CDR1 SGHRS, CDR2 YFSETQ. V lost 4 bases to trimming and J lost 8 bases, with 18 bases between them. This CDR3 has 15 amino acids.

The rearrangement uses TRBV29-1 and TRBJ1-3; no firm D call. Trimming took 5 bases from V and 2 from J, leaving 10 bases between them. The CDR3 has 13 residues. Looked up from germline, CDR1 is SQVTM and CDR2 is ANQGSEA. The CDR3 reads CSVLKDPGNTIYF. The CDR3 DNA is TGCAGCGTTCTCAAGGACCCTGGAAACACCATATATTTT.

The CDR3 coding sequence is TGTGCCAGCAGGTGGCTAGCGGGCCCACACGAGCAGTACTTC. It codes for CASRWLAGPHEQYF. The chain joins TRBV6-5 to TRBJ2-7, with 8 bases lining up with TRBD2. This CDR3 contains 14 residues. CDR1 and CDR2 (germline): MNHEY, SVGAGI. With V trimmed by 6 bases and J by 5 bases, 9 bases remained unmatched.

This clone is a singleton in its sample. V and J are TRBV30 and TRBJ2-2; perhaps D is TRBD1 or TRBD2 (5 bases each). Between the trimmed V and J ends, which lost 8 bases and 1 base, there was a span of 17 bases. The CDR3 covers 15 residues. The germline CDR1 and CDR2 sequences are GTSNPN and SVGIG (reference sequence). This CDR3 is CARTPGTENTGELFF. Written as DNA, the CDR3 is TGTGCCCGCACTCCCGGGACGGAGAACACCGGGGAGCTGTTTTTT.

This chain links TRBV3-1 (or the pseudogene TRBV3-2) with TRBJ1-1; D may be TRBD1 (6 bases). This CDR3 contains 15 residues. Germline CDR1 reads LGHDT; CDR2 reads YNNKEL (reference sequence). V gave up 2 bases and J gave up 1 base, with 11 bases separating them. CDR3 sequence (DNA): TGTGCCAGCAGCCAACACCCGGGACAGAACACTGAAGCTTTCTTT. It specifies CASSQHPGQNTEAFF.

This chain connects TRBV3-1 (or the pseudogene TRBV3-2) to TRBJ2-1, with D uncertain. Trimming stripped 5 bases from V and 7 bases from J, with 9 bases between. CDR1 is LGHDT and CDR2 is YNNKEL in the germline V gene (reference sequence). This CDR3 is built from 12 residues. The CDR3 DNA is TGTGCCAGCAGCGTACTGTGGAATGAGCAGTTCTTC. Protein sequence: CASSVLWNEQFF.

This rearrangement joins TRBV6-6 to TRBJ1-2; 7 bases are a match to TRBD1. Germline CDR1 and CDR2: MNHNY and SVGAGI (reference sequence). Trimming cost V 6 bases and J 4 bases; bases outside gene matches: 5. The CDR3 has 13 amino acids. CDR3: CASRPGTVYGYTF. The CDR3, as DNA: TGTGCCAGCAGGCCTGGGACAGTCTATGGCTACACCTTC.

The chain carries TRBV10-1 and TRBJ2-3, with TRBD2 matching 11 bases. V dropped 4 bases and J dropped 2; count of bases not matched to a gene: 2. The CDR3 has 15 residues. The V gene's germline CDR1 is WNHNN and CDR2 SYGVQD (reference sequence). This CDR3 is CASSASGGYTDTQYF. The CDR3 DNA reads as TGCGCCAGCAGTGCTAGCGGGGGGTACACAGATACGCAGTATTTT.

This chain links TRBV7-2 with TRBJ1-1, with a weak D call TRBD1 (5 bases). The germline V gene encodes CDR1 SGHTA and CDR2 FQGNSA. This CDR3 contains 15 residues. The V and J ends lost 2 bases and 4 bases respectively, with 14 bases between them. The CDR3 region is CASSLIGGGGTEAFF. In DNA form, the CDR3 reads TGTGCCAGCAGCTTAATTGGGGGTGGGGGCACTGAAGCTTTCTTT.